These 14 T cell receptor beta chains were all obtained from the same sample, sequenced in a study of T cells in localized non-small cell lung cancer. The method was immunoSEQ multiplex PCR; TCRdb's version includes in-frame clones alone and lacks a portion of them. The table has approximately 21,000 clones, roughly 90% seen once; the top ten hold 25% to 30%. The sample consisted of peripheral blood mononuclear cells, taken before any cancer treatment. Receptors originate from a male donor older than 55 with stage II lung adenocarcinoma.

This chain uses TRBV6-1 with TRBJ2-5, with D tentatively TRBD1 or TRBD2 (5 bases each). Looked up from germline, CDR1 is MNHNS and CDR2 is SASEGT. The CDR3 is 14 amino acids. V shed 3 bases and J shed 1 base, with 9 bases lying between them. The CDR3 sequence: CASSEGRIQETQYF. The CDR3 bases are TGTGCCAGCAGTGAGGGACGTATCCAAGAGACCCAGTACTTC.

The V call is TRBV2, the J call TRBJ2-1; unclear D gene. Per the germline V gene, CDR1 is SNHLY and CDR2 is FYNNEI. The V and J ends lost 4 bases and 10 bases respectively, with 14 bases between them. CDR3 length equals 13 residues. The CDR3 DNA sequence: TGTGCCAGCAGTGCTAGTAGCCCCGGCGAGCAGTTCTTC. Its protein product is CASSASSPGEQFF.

This chain connects TRBV6-6 to TRBJ2-7; TRBD1 is a possible D gene (5 bases). This CDR3 has 14 residues. Trimming left V 7 bases short and J 0 bases short, with 13 bases between. Germline V CDR1 and CDR2: MNHNY, SVGAGI (reference sequence). CDR3 in DNA: TGTGCCAGCACAAGGACATTCAGCTCCTACGAGCAGTACTTC. This encodes CASTRTFSSYEQYF.

The genes are TRBV11-1 and TRBJ2-2; TRBD1 aligns across 8 bases. This CDR3 has 16 amino acids. The V and J ends lost 1 base and 7 bases, in that order; junction bases with no gene match: 8. Germline lookup yields CDR1 SGHAT and CDR2 FQDESV (reference sequence). CDR3 sequence: CASSLVRGQGIGELFF. In DNA, the CDR3 is TGTGCCAGCAGCTTAGTCAGGGGGCAAGGCATCGGGGAGCTGTTTTTT.

The gene calls are TRBV7-9 and TRBJ1-2; D is undetermined. CDR3 length: 12 amino acids. Germline CDR1 is SEHNR and CDR2 is FQNEAQ (reference sequence). Trimming removed 5 bases from V and 8 bases from J, with 12 bases in between. In nucleotides, the CDR3 is TGTGCCAGCAGCCCCCCTAGTGGCGGCTACACCTTC. This gives the protein CASSPPSGGYTF.

This clone came up once. The chain uses TRBV19 and TRBJ2-7; D is undetermined. Trimming stripped 2 bases from V and 0 bases from J, with 11 bases between. The CDR3 has 15 amino acids. Germline V gives CDR1 LNHDA, CDR2 SQIVND (reference sequence). The CDR3 loop reads CASSISATSSYEQYF. CDR3 nucleotide sequence: TGTGCCAGTAGTATATCCGCGACAAGCTCCTACGAGCAGTACTTC.

This clone came up a few times. Germline is not matched at one junction end, which may reflect a read error. CDR3 amino acids: CASSRGTGSGSDTQYF. As DNA, the CDR3 is TGTGCTAGCAGCCGTGGGACAGGTAGTGGGTCAGATACGCAGTATTTT. The V call is TRBV7-7, the J call TRBJ2-3; 8 bases are a match to TRBD1. Germline V CDR1 and CDR2: SSHAT, FNYEAQ (reference sequence). This CDR3 region has 16 residues.

This chain links TRBV6-6 with TRBJ2-7; TRBD1 aligns across 10 bases. Germline V CDR1 and CDR2: MNHNY, SVGAGI (reference sequence). Trimming removed 5 bases from V and 2 bases from J; junction bases left unmatched: 3. CDR3 length equals 14 residues. The DNA of the CDR3 is TGTGCCAGCAGTCCGGGACAGGGGACCTACGAGCAGTACTTC. Translated: CASSPGQGTYEQYF.

V usage is TRBV7-9 and J usage is TRBJ2-1; D may be TRBD1 (6 bases). Germline CDR1 is SEHNR and CDR2 is FQNEAQ (reference sequence). V lost 5 bases and J 4 bases, leaving 12 bases between the germline ends. The CDR3 consists of 14 residues. The CDR3 here is CASSEFTGYNEQFF. In DNA form, the CDR3 reads TGTGCCAGCAGCGAGTTTACAGGGTACAATGAGCAGTTCTTC.

J is TRBJ1-2 and V is TRBV28, with D hard to call. V lost 6 bases, J lost 6 bases, and 26 bases lay in between. This CDR3 spans 17 amino acids. The germline V gene has CDR1 MDHEN and CDR2 SYDVKM. The CDR3 nucleotides read TGTGCCAGCAGCCCAACCCTACTCGTGGGATCAGTGGATGGCTACACCTTC. This translates into CASSPTLLVGSVDGYTF.

This chain uses TRBV2 with TRBJ1-1; unclear D gene. CDR1 is SNHLY, CDR2 FYNNEI, per germline. This CDR3 has 12 amino acids. Deletions cut 4 bases from V and 1 base from J, with 4 bases between. CDR3 loop: CASSAENTEAFF. The DNA for the CDR3 is TGTGCCAGCAGTGCAGAGAACACTGAAGCTTTCTTT.

This clone counts as medium-sized (0.01 to 0.1%). The chain is built from TRBV6-6 and TRBJ2-7; a weak D match, TRBD2 (6 bases). Germline V gene sequence: CDR1 MNHNY, CDR2 SVGAGI (reference sequence). The CDR3 consists of 12 residues. The CDR3 reads CEVRGRSYEQYF. As DNA, the CDR3 is TGTGAAGTTCGTGGGAGGTCCTACGAGCAGTACTTC.

The chain uses TRBV7-9 and TRBJ1-5; tentatively, D is TRBD1 (5 bases). The CDR3 is made up of 14 amino acids. Germline V gives CDR1 SEHNR, CDR2 FQNEAQ (reference sequence). V lost 1 base to trimming and J lost 4 bases, with 8 bases between them. The DNA for the CDR3 is TGTGCCAGCAGCTTAGGCAGGGAAAATCAGCCCCAGCATTTT. Translation gives CASSLGRENQPQHF.

In its sample, this clone was seen once. The chain is built from TRBV5-1 and TRBJ1-1; weak D call: TRBD1 (5 bases). V dropped 3 bases and J dropped 0 bases, with 15 bases sitting between them. The CDR3 sequence is 16 residues long. Germline values: CDR1 SGHRS, CDR2 YFSETQ. CDR3 sequence (DNA): TGCGCCAGCAGCTCGGGGGTAGGGACCATGAACACTGAAGCTTTCTTT. Protein: CASSSGVGTMNTEAFF.